This T cell receptor beta chain appears in the sequencing data of a study of neurological immune-mediated disorders. Unmatched junction bases numbered 5, after V lost 0 bases and J lost 4 bases. The CDR3 contains 16 residues. CDR1 is SGDLS, CDR2 YYNGEE, per germline. This clonotype has a count of ten or more. Time point noted: longitudinal time-point 3. Every sequencing run gave over 190 million TCR-beta sequences, taken from 15-18 subjects. TCRdb re-analysed the 5' RACE reads in MiXCR, keeping a single row per CDR3 protein. In the table there are roughly 57,000 distinct CDR3 sequences, roughly 8.8% of which are singletons.

The TCR comes from a woman aged 35 to 49 in good health. The chain uses TRBV9 and TRBJ2-3; 10 bases align to TRBD1. The sequenced sample was PBMCs. The CDR3, as DNA: TGTGCCAGCAGCGTAGTGGGACAGGGGTTCTCAGATACGCAGTATTTT. It is translated as CASSVVGQGFSDTQYF.